This TCR beta chain is from a study of blood T cell repertoires in COVID-19. Study as a whole: Collection of acute and convalescent COVID-19 samples took place in the United States, Italy and Spain.

The CDR3 covers 17 residues. The repertoire was sequenced with immunoSEQ multiplex PCR; TCRdb's copy has only in-frame clones and lacks some. The sample carries some 58,000 clones, roughly 92% recorded once. This chain links TRBV12-2 with TRBJ1-5; TRBD1, the table's D call, was not compared with the DNA. TRBV12-2 is described as a pseudogene. The TCR originated in a man aged 45 to 65 with active COVID-19. Sequences were obtained from peripheral blood. Here the CDR3 reads CASRLVPDRYSNQPQHF. As DNA, the CDR3 is TGTGCAAGTCGCTTAGTGCCCGACAGATATAGCAATCAGCCCCAGCATTTT.